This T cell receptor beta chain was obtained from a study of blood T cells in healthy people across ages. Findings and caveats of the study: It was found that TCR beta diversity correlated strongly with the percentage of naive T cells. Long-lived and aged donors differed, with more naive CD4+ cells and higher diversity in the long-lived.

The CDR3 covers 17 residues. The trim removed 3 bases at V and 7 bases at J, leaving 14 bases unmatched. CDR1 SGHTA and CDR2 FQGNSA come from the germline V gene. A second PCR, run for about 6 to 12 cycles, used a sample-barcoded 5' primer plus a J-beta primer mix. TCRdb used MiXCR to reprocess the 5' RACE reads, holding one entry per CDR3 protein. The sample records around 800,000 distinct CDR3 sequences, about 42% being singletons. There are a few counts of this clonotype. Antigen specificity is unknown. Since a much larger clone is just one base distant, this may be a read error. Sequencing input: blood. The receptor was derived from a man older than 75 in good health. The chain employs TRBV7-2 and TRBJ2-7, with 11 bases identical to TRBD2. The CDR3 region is CASSFLPGTSGYNEQYF. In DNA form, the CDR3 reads TGTGCCAGCAGCTTCCTACCGGGGACTAGCGGCTACAATGAGCAGTACTTC.